This T cell receptor beta chain was captured by sequencing in a study of vaccination and CD4 T cells after COVID-19. On the study more broadly: Typically, post-vaccine samples were obtained a median approximately 72 days after dose two, within a range of 14 to 241. Researchers treated cells with overlapping spike peptides taken from SARS-CoV-2, HCoV-NL63, HCoV-OC43 and HCoV-229E.

Scientists ran DNA taken from cultured CD4+ T cells through the Oncomine TCR Beta short-read assay for sequencing. DNA came from CD4+ T cells after culture. TCRdb itself ran the PCR reads through MiXCR, one entry per CDR3 protein. The table has 15,000 to 25,000 distinct CDR3 sequences, approximately 52% seen once. As regards this clonotype: The target antigen is unknown. A junction boundary mismatches the germline segment, possibly from a read error.

As to treatment: roughly nine-day PBMC culture with coronavirus spike peptide pools or control peptides (ViraFEST assay). After expanding antigen-specific T cells with peptide pools, ViraFEST sequenced their TCRs. Sequenced material: CD4+ T cells from blood, cultured in vitro. This sequence originates from a human donor who had recovered from COVID-19.

CDR3 nucleotides: TGTGCCAGCAGCGAAGGAGGGGGCCGGTGGTACGAGCAGTACTTC. Its translation is CASSEGGGRWYEQYF. The chain recombines TRBV2 with TRBJ2-7; a possible D gene is TRBD1 (7 bases). CDR3 length equals 15 residues. CDR1 is SNHLY, CDR2 FYNNEI, per germline. The complete variable domain, with remaining parts taken from reference TRBV2 and TRBJ2-7, reads EPEVTQTPSHQVTQMGQEVILRCVPISNHLYFYWYRQILGQKVEFLVSFYNNEISEKSEIFDDQFSVERPDGSNFTLKIRSTKLEDSAMYFCASSEGGGRWYEQYFGPGTRLTVT.